One and the same sample provided the 2 T cell receptor beta chains below, sequenced in a study of PD-1 blockade in classical Hodgkin lymphoma. This table comes from immunoSEQ multiplex PCR, and its TCRdb copy is limited to in-frame clones, with some not included. Among fewer than 55,000 clones listed, roughly 78% were seen once. The time point: cycle 4 day 1 (C4D1), after 6 weeks of nivolumab. Brentuximab vedotin exposure varied among the patients, all of whom had relapsed after autologous stem cell transplantation. The starting material was peripheral blood mononuclear cells (PBMCs), obtained before the fourth cycle of nivolumab. The source is a human donor with classical Hodgkin lymphoma.

V usage is TRBV15 and J usage is TRBJ2-2, with D unclear. CDR1 is LNHNV, CDR2 YYDKDF, per germline (reference sequence). The CDR3 totals 14 residues. The V end was cut by 6 bases, the J end by 3 bases, with 11 bases between. CDR3 loop: CATRLGRDTGELFF. The CDR3 coding sequence is TGTGCCACCAGGTTGGGTCGGGACACCGGGGAGCTGTTTTTT.

The chain combines TRBV25-1 with TRBJ1-2, with TRBD1 matching over 7 bases. This CDR3 is built from 18 residues. The trim removed 3 bases at V and 5 bases at J, leaving 18 bases unmatched. In germline, CDR1 is MGHDK, CDR2 SYGVNS. CDR3 region: CASSEVGFPATGFYGYTF. The CDR3 nucleotides are TGTGCCAGCAGTGAGGTCGGGTTCCCCGCGACAGGGTTTTATGGCTACACCTTC.